This T cell receptor (beta chain) was captured in a study of response to subunit inactivated influenza vaccine. The CDR3 extends over 13 amino acids. MiXCR, run by TCRdb on the RT-PCR reads, gives a single entry per CDR3 protein. The table shows under 950,000 distinct CDR3 sequences, with about 20% occurring only once. Concerning this clonotype itself: Relative to the germline gene, one junction end is altered; a read error may explain this.

Sequenced material: PBMCs from blood, taken about 5 days after vaccination. This receptor was identified in a man aged 50-60 years who received an inactivated influenza vaccine. This chain joins TRBV12-3 or TRBV12-4 and TRBJ2-7; D remains ambiguous. The CDR3 spells CASRFAESYEQSF. Written as DNA, the CDR3 is TGTGCCAGCAGATTCGCGGAGTCCTACGAGCAGTCCTTC.